This TCR beta chain is from a study of chemoradiotherapy in HPV16-positive cancers. Trimming cost V 0 bases and J 8 bases, with 17 bases left between them. This CDR3 is 15 amino acids long. Germline V gene lookup returns CDR1 SGDLS and CDR2 YYNGEE. TCRdb's table, derived via immunoSEQ multiplex PCR, lists solely in-frame clones and lacks some. The table has around 30,000 clones, around 88% seen once. This chain links TRBV9 with TRBJ1-2; D gene uncertain. The clonotype comes from a human donor with HPV-associated anogenital cancer. The specimen was blood, collected from a patient who underwent chemoradiotherapy. Here the CDR3 reads CASSVAVAPSMGYTF. The CDR3 nucleotides read TGTGCCAGCAGCGTAGCTGTAGCTCCCTCTATGGGCTACACCTTC. The variable domain in full, with the rest retrieved from reference TRBV9 and TRBJ1-2, is DSGVTQTPKHLITATGQRVTLRCSPRSGDLSVYWYQQSLDQGLQFLIQYYNGEERAKGNILERFSAQQFPDLHSELNLSSLELGDSALYFCASSVAVAPSMGYTFGSGTRLTVV.